This T cell receptor beta chain appears in the sequencing data of a study of Ad26.COV2.S vaccination and SARS-CoV-2 variants. Across the study: By the intramuscular route, Ad26.COV2.S was given once, or twice 56 days apart.

Treatment defined: 15 to 20 received Ad26.COV2.S at low or high dose, single or two shots; several received placebo; per-sample allocation not given. Sampling happened 63 days after the first vaccine or placebo injection. Method: immunoSEQ multiplex PCR; TCRdb's copy keeps in-frame clones and lacks some. The sample consists of approximately 480,000 clones, around nine tenths of them appearing once. Germline V gene sequence: CDR1 SGHTA, CDR2 FQGNSA. Between the trimmed V and J ends, which lost 1 base and 3 bases, there was a span of 10 bases. The CDR3 runs to 14 residues. This clone was detected once. This receptor was obtained from a person between 18 and 65 years old who received the Ad26.COV2.S COVID-19 vaccine or a placebo. Specimen: peripheral blood, collected in a trial of Ad26.COV2.S vaccine versus placebo. The chain combines TRBV7-2 with TRBJ2-7; D gene uncertain. CDR3 in amino acids: CASSLVWVSYEQYF. The DNA for the CDR3 is TGTGCCAGCAGCTTAGTGTGGGTTAGCTACGAGCAGTACTTC.